These T cell receptor beta chains were read from a single sample in a study of human T cells and chemical hapten exposure. Via MiXCR, TCRdb re-called the reads, giving one row per CDR3 protein. The sample contains roughly 120,000 distinct CDR3 sequences, 6.5% to 10% of which appear only once. Material for sequencing was whole blood. Receptors were obtained from a human donor in good health. Some clones in this sample may be carry-over from other donors' samples. Each CDR3 is given with its conserved first and last residue. The D gene is left open where the match is weak. Some rows mark clone size as missing; the rest say once, few, many or name a class of expanded clone.

J | D | V | size | CDR3 | DNA
TRBJ2-1 | TRBD2 | TRBV6-5 | few | CASSIAGGYNEQFF | TGTGCCAGCAGCATAGCGGGGGGCTACAATGAGCAGTTCTTC
TRBJ1-3 | TRBD1 | TRBV18 | . | CASSPAADRPEDTIYF | TGTGCCAGCTCACCAGCCGCGGACAGGCCTGAGGACACCATATATTTT
TRBJ2-3 | . | TRBV6-2/TRBV6-3 | . | CASSGGTLRSTDTQYF | TGTGCCAGCAGTGGCGGGACTCTACGGAGCACAGATACGCAGTATTTT
TRBJ2-7 | TRBD1 | TRBV5-4 | . | CASSFLYRGNEQYF | TGTGCCAGCAGCTTCCTTTACAGGGGGAACGAGCAGTACTTC
TRBJ2-4 | TRBD2 | TRBV20-1 | . | CSVSSGKNIQYF | TGCAGTGTCTCTAGCGGGAAAAACATTCAGTACTTC
TRBJ2-3 | TRBD2 | TRBV14 | few | CASTAGGWHKDTQYF | TGTGCCAGCACCGCGGGGGGGTGGCATAAGGATACGCAGTATTTT
TRBJ1-1 | . | TRBV6-1 | many | CASSVQDRNTEAFF | TGTGCCAGCAGCGTACAGGACAGGAACACTGAAGCTTTCTTT
TRBJ2-3 | . | TRBV3-1 | . | CASSQETRSTDTQYF | TGTGCCAGCAGCCAAGAGACACGGAGCACAGATACGCAGTATTTT
TRBJ2-3 | . | TRBV18 | many | CASSPETSTDTQYF | TGTGCCAGCTCACCGGAAACTAGCACAGATACGCAGTATTTT
TRBJ2-2 | TRBD1 | TRBV5-1 | many | CASSRTGETGELFF | TGCGCCAGCAGCCGGACAGGGGAAACCGGGGAGCTGTTTTTT
TRBJ2-1 | . | TRBV6-4 | many | CASSGLGSNEQFF | TGTGCCAGCAGTGGACTAGGCTCCAATGAGCAGTTCTTC
TRBJ1-2 | . | TRBV20-1 | . | CSVPGREDGYTF | TGCAGTGTCCCAGGCAGGGAGGATGGCTACACCTTC
TRBJ2-1 | TRBD1 | TRBV6-1 | . | CASSEGSGTGNNEQFF | TGTGCCAGCAGTGAAGGGTCCGGGACAGGGAACAATGAGCAGTTCTTC
TRBJ2-1 | TRBD1 | TRBV7-8 | many | CASSSGTGGFDEQFF | TGTGCCAGCAGCTCCGGGACAGGGGGCTTTGATGAGCAGTTCTTC
TRBJ2-2 | . | TRBV3-1 | . | CASSQVLTGELFF | TGTGCCAGCAGCCAAGTCCTGACCGGGGAGCTGTTTTTT
TRBJ2-7 | . | TRBV12-3/TRBV12-4 | . | CASSVDRVLGYEQYF | TGTGCCAGCAGTGTTGATCGGGTTCTAGGCTACGAGCAGTACTTC
TRBJ2-1 | . | TRBV20-1 | many | CSARDHRKPKQYTYNEQFF | TGCAGTGCTAGAGACCACAGAAAACCTAAGCAATACACCTACAATGAGCAGTTCTTC
TRBJ2-6 | . | TRBV10-3 | . | CAIRARETSGANVLTF | TGTGCCATCAGGGCCAGGGAGACCTCTGGGGCCAACGTCCTGACTTTC
TRBJ2-3 | TRBD2 | TRBV12-3/TRBV12-4 | few | CASSLGLAGGTTQYF | TGTGCCAGCAGTTTAGGGCTAGCGGGAGGCACCACGCAGTATTTT
TRBJ1-2 | . | TRBV4-1 | . | CASSPILDRERYGYTF | TGCGCCAGCAGCCCCATCCTCGATCGGGAGCGGTATGGCTACACCTTC
TRBJ2-7 | . | TRBV7-9 | many | CASSPLRREQYF | TGTGCCAGCAGCCCCTTGAGGAGGGAGCAGTACTTC
TRBJ1-3 | . | TRBV5-1 | few | CASTSTSSSGNTIYF | TGCGCCAGCACTTCCACGTCTAGCTCTGGAAACACCATATATTTT
TRBJ2-1 | . | TRBV29-1 | many | CSVDVGQGIRSYNEQFF | TGCAGCGTTGATGTCGGGCAGGGCATCCGATCCTACAATGAGCAGTTCTTC
TRBJ1-5 | . | TRBV18 | . | CASSIIQNGEPQHF | TGTGCCAGCTCTATCATCCAAAACGGAGAGCCCCAGCATTTT
TRBJ1-5 | . | TRBV12-5 | many | CASGLGTPRGQPQHF | TGTGCTAGTGGTTTGGGGACACCCAGGGGACAGCCCCAGCATTTT
TRBJ2-3 | TRBD2 | TRBV5-8 | many | CASSLAAGGPSDTQYF | TGTGCCAGCAGCTTGGCGGCGGGAGGGCCGTCGGATACGCAGTATTTT
TRBJ2-7 | TRBD1 | TRBV2 | few | CASSEVPGQLLYEQYF | TGTGCCAGCAGTGAAGTCCCGGGACAGCTCCTTTACGAGCAGTACTTC
TRBJ2-1 | TRBD1 | TRBV20-1 | many | CSAKLRDRGEDEQFF | TGCAGTGCCAAACTGAGGGACAGGGGTGAGGATGAGCAGTTCTTC
TRBJ1-2 | . | TRBV27 | many | CASSLGSDYGYTF | TGTGCCAGCAGTTTAGGAAGTGACTATGGCTACACCTTC
TRBJ2-7 | . | TRBV7-9 | few | CASKPLGETYEQYF | TGTGCCAGCAAGCCGTTGGGTGAAACCTACGAGCAGTACTTC
TRBJ1-2 | TRBD1 | TRBV30 | many | CAWRHGTGSLDYGYTF | TGTGCCTGGAGGCACGGGACAGGGAGTCTGGACTATGGCTACACCTTC
TRBJ2-7 | TRBD2 | TRBV10-3 | many | CAISESTASGRYEQYF | TGTGCCATCAGTGAGTCGACGGCTAGCGGGAGGTACGAGCAGTACTTC